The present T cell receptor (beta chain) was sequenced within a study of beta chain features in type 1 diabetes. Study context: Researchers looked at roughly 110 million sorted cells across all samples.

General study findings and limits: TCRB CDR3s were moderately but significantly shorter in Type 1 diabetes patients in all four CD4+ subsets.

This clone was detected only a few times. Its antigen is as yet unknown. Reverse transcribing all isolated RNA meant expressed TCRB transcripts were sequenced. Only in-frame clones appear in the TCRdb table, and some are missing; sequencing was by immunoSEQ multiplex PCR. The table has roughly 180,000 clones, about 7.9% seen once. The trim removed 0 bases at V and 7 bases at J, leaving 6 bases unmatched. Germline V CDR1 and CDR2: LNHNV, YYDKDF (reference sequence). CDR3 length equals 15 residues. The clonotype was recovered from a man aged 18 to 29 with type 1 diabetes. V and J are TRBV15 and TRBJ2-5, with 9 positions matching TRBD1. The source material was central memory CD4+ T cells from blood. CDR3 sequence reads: CATSREGRQGGTQYF. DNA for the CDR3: TGTGCCACCAGCAGAGAAGGGCGACAGGGGGGGACCCAGTACTTC.